This T cell receptor beta chain was retrieved from a study of blood T cell repertoires in COVID-19. Study at large: Whether acute or convalescent, the COVID-19 samples came from the United States, Italy and Spain. The cDNA or gDNA used as material had been derived from T cells, B-cell-depleted T cells, or PBMCs.

Original processing methods: Reference gene primer amplification gave nucleated cell count estimates. Profiling relied on immunoSEQ multiplex PCR, and the TCRdb table lists in-frame clones only, not all of them. The V and J calls and clone size come from that table; D and trimming were worked out from the DNA. The sample comprises about 180,000 clones, 65% to 90% of which are singletons, and more than 7.5% rests with the top ten. CDR3 length: 12 residues. The V gene's germline CDR1 is MNHEY and CDR2 SVGAGI. The V and J ends lost 2 bases and 7 bases respectively, with 8 bases between them. Sequenced material: peripheral blood. This chain joins TRBV6-5 and TRBJ1-2; maybe TRBD1 (5 bases). The clonotype was recovered from a man aged 50-59 years with active or convalescent COVID-19. In DNA form, the CDR3 reads TGTGCCAGCAGTTACGGTCAGGGTGGCTACACCTTC. This codes for CASSYGQGGYTF.